Shown below are 32 T cell receptor beta chains from a single sample sequenced in a study of STAT3 mutations in large granular lymphocyte leukemia. These receptors have no identified antigens. Study-wide findings and caveats: At least one immunodominant TCR beta clonotype appeared in every T-cell large granular lymphocyte leukemia patient.

The method was immunoSEQ multiplex PCR; TCRdb's version includes in-frame clones alone and lacks a portion of them. The sample yields 10,000 to 15,000 clones, more than 90% seen once. The source material was peripheral blood mononuclear cells. The receptors derive from a man aged 35 to 55 with T-cell large granular lymphocyte leukemia. Some clones in this sample may be carry-over from other donors' samples.

The CDR3 here is CASSLVRGVRGYTF. The CDR3 nucleotides are TGTGCCAGCAGCTTAGTCCGGGGCGTTCGGGGCTACACCTTC. The V gene is TRBV7-2, the J gene TRBJ1-2; D is perhaps TRBD1 (5 bases). V was trimmed by 1 base and J by 8 bases, leaving 14 bases between them. The CDR3 length is 14 residues. The V gene's germline CDR1 is SGHTA and CDR2 FQGNSA.

The chain carries TRBV5-1 and TRBJ2-3; 9 nucleotides match TRBD2. This CDR3 is built from 15 residues. Germline CDR1 SGHRS, CDR2 YFSETQ. The V gene end was trimmed by 4 bases and the J gene end by 7 bases; junction bases not matched to a gene: 10. Here the CDR3 reads CASSLSAGGQHTQYF. Here the CDR3 DNA reads TGCGCCAGCAGCCTATCTGCGGGGGGGCAACATACGCAGTATTTT.

This rearrangement joins TRBV19 to TRBJ1-1, with 8 bases that match TRBD1. V lost 5 bases and J lost 1; bases outside the gene matches: 3. The CDR3 length is 14 residues. Germline-derived CDR1 and CDR2 are LNHDA and SQIVND (reference sequence). In nucleotides, the CDR3 is TGTGCCAGTAGTTGGGGGACAGGGAACACTGAAGCTTTCTTT. Protein: CASSWGTGNTEAFF.

This clone was seen more than once but under ten times. The V gene is TRBV7-9, the J gene TRBJ2-7, with D tentatively TRBD1 or TRBD2 (5 bases each). This CDR3 has 14 amino acids. V was trimmed by 2 bases and J by 3 bases, leaving 11 bases between them. Per germline, CDR1 SEHNR and CDR2 FQNEAQ (reference sequence). CDR3 sequence reads: CASSLSGRHYEQYF. DNA for the CDR3: TGTGCCAGCAGCTTATCGGGACGCCACTACGAGCAGTACTTC. Using reference TRBV7-9 and TRBJ2-7 for the parts outside the CDR3, the full variable domain is DTGVSQNPRHKITKRGQNVTFRCDPISEHNRLYWYRQTLGQGPEFLTYFQNEAQLEKSRLLSDRFSAERPKGSFSTLEIQRTEQGDSAMYLCASSLSGRHYEQYFGPGTRLTVT.

The chain carries TRBV18 and TRBJ1-6, with TRBD1 matching 8 bases. CDR1 and CDR2 from the germline V gene are KGHSH and LQKENI. The V and J ends lost 3 bases and 12 bases, in that order; junction bases with no gene match: 10. This CDR3 is built from 15 residues. Here the CDR3 DNA reads TGTGCCAGCTCACCCCCGACAGGGGAGGATGGACCCCTCCACTTT. Protein product: CASSPPTGEDGPLHF. Using reference TRBV18 and TRBJ1-6 for the parts outside the CDR3, the full variable domain is NAGVMQNPRHLVRRRGQEARLRCSPMKGHSHVYWYRQLPEEGLKFMVYLQKENIIDESGMPKERFSAEFPKEGPSILRIQQVVRGDSAAYFCASSPPTGEDGPLHFGNGTRLTVT.

The chain has TRBV5-8 and TRBJ1-1, with 7 bases fitting TRBD1. Germline V CDR1 and CDR2: SGHTS, YDEGEE. The CDR3 is made up of 12 amino acids. V lost 3 bases and J lost 8; bases outside the gene matches: 4. CDR3 region: CASSWTGGEAFF. Written as DNA, the CDR3 is TGTGCCAGCAGCTGGACAGGAGGCGAAGCTTTCTTT.

This rearrangement joins TRBV29-1 to TRBJ2-3, with D tentatively TRBD1 (5 bases). V lost 2 bases and J lost 5, with 14 bases in between. The CDR3 extends over 14 amino acids. In germline, CDR1 is SQVTM, CDR2 ANQGSEA. The CDR3 DNA sequence: TGCAGCGTTGAAACCCCAGGGATGGGAGATACGCAGTATTTT. This gives the protein CSVETPGMGDTQYF.

The chain couples TRBV5-1 to TRBJ2-7; 9 bases align to TRBD1. Trimming at V came to 0 bases and at J to 6 bases, leaving 7 bases not matched to a gene. CDR3 length equals 15 residues. Germline CDR1 and CDR2: SGHRS and YFSETQ. The CDR3 bases are TGCGCCAGCAGCTTGGCACGGACAGGGGCGTCCGAGCAGTACTTC. Its protein is CASSLARTGASEQYF.

The chain recombines TRBV7-9 with TRBJ2-7; 7 bases are a match to TRBD1. Unmatched junction bases numbered 8, after V lost 4 bases and J lost 5 bases. This CDR3 spans 14 amino acids. Germline CDR1 is SEHNR and CDR2 is FQNEAQ (reference sequence). CDR3 in amino acids: CASSSPGQRHEQYF. CDR3 nucleotides: TGTGCCAGCAGCTCGCCGGGACAGAGGCACGAGCAGTACTTC.

The chain employs TRBV5-5 and TRBJ1-4; a possible D gene is TRBD1 (6 bases). The germline V gene has CDR1 SGHKS and CDR2 YYEKEE (reference sequence). V lost 5 bases to trimming and J lost 15 bases, with 20 bases between them. This CDR3 has 13 residues. The CDR3 loop reads CASSLIGTGKVFF. The CDR3, as DNA: TGTGCCAGCAGTTTGATCGGAACAGGGAAAGTGTTTTTT.

This clone was detected once. The chain couples TRBV7-9 to TRBJ1-2; 8 bases match TRBD1. V was clipped by 5 bases and J by 6 bases; unmatched bases: 5. CDR1 is SEHNR and CDR2 is FQNEAQ in the germline V gene (reference sequence). This CDR3 comprises 13 residues. This CDR3 reads CASSLGTGDGYTF. CDR3 nucleotides: TGTGCCAGCAGCCTGGGGACAGGTGATGGCTACACCTTC.

The gene calls are TRBV7-9 and TRBJ1-2, with D possibly being TRBD1 (6 bases). The V gene's germline CDR1 is SEHNR and CDR2 FQNEAQ (reference sequence). Trimming took off 5 bases at V and 8 bases at J, with 18 bases between the two ends. This CDR3 is built from 14 residues. CDR3 loop: CASSRPQGLAGYTF. The CDR3 nucleotides read TGTGCCAGCAGCCGACCTCAGGGGTTGGCAGGCTACACCTTC. The whole variable domain, filled in from reference TRBV7-9 and TRBJ1-2, reads DTGVSQNPRHKITKRGQNVTFRCDPISEHNRLYWYRQTLGQGPEFLTYFQNEAQLEKSRLLSDRFSAERPKGSFSTLEIQRTEQGDSAMYLCASSRPQGLAGYTFGSGTRLTVV.

The chain carries TRBV5-6 and TRBJ2-2; D may be TRBD1 (6 bases). Trimming took off 4 bases at V and 3 bases at J, with 16 bases between the two ends. The germline V gene encodes CDR1 SGHDT and CDR2 YYEEEE. CDR3 size: 16 residues. CDR3 sequence reads: CASSNDGTLYTGELFF. The CDR3 DNA follows: TGTGCCAGCAGCAATGACGGGACACTCTACACCGGGGAGCTGTTTTTT.

The V gene is TRBV27, the J gene TRBJ2-7; 8 positions match TRBD1. The V gene end was trimmed by 5 bases and the J gene end by 3 bases; junction bases not matched to a gene: 9. CDR1 is MNHEY, CDR2 SMNVEV, per germline (reference sequence). This CDR3 is built from 15 residues. For the CDR3, the DNA is TGTGCCAGCAGTCCCCCGGACAGGGTGGGCTACGAGCAGTACTTC. Translating it yields CASSPPDRVGYEQYF.

The chain uses TRBV5-4 and TRBJ1-1; 10 nucleotides agree with TRBD1. The CDR3 length is 16 residues. Germline CDR1 is SGHNT and CDR2 is YYREEE (reference sequence). With 4 bases clipped from V and 1 base from J, the junction kept 7 bases outside the gene matches. The DNA for the CDR3 is TGTGCCAGCAGCCCTGGGACAGGGGCTGGGAACACTGAAGCTTTCTTT. Its protein is CASSPGTGAGNTEAFF. The full variable domain, in which reference TRBV5-4 and TRBJ1-1 provide the parts outside the CDR3, is ETGVTQSPTHLIKTRGQQVTLRCSSQSGHNTVSWYQQALGQGPQFIFQYYREEENGRGNFPPRFSGLQFPNYSSELNVNALELDDSALYLCASSPGTGAGNTEAFFGQGTRLTVV.

The genes are TRBV9 and TRBJ2-3; weak D call: TRBD2 (7 bases). V shed 0 bases and J shed 6 bases, with 14 bases lying between them. The CDR3 is made up of 15 amino acids. The V gene's germline CDR1 is SGDLS and CDR2 YYNGEE. In DNA form, the CDR3 reads TGTGCCAGCAGCGTAGAAGGGGGGGGAGGTGATACGCAGTATTTT. Its protein product is CASSVEGGGGDTQYF.

The rearrangement links TRBV4-1 to TRBJ1-2; D gene uncertain. The CDR3 has 14 amino acids. The ends were cut back, 0 bases at V and 4 bases at J, with 9 bases in the middle. CDR1 MGHRA and CDR2 YSYEKL come from the germline V gene. CDR3 region: CASSQDFDFYGYTF. The DNA of the CDR3 is TGCGCCAGCAGCCAAGATTTCGACTTCTATGGCTACACCTTC.

The genes are TRBV30 and TRBJ1-5; 7 bases line up with TRBD1. The ends lost 5 bases at V and 2 bases at J; junction bases unmatched: 9. Germline CDR1 is GTSNPN and CDR2 is SVGIG (reference sequence). The CDR3 is 15 amino acids. The CDR3: CAWERDSFGNQPQHF. The CDR3 nucleotides are TGTGCCTGGGAAAGGGACAGTTTTGGCAATCAGCCCCAGCATTTT.

Relative to its sample, this clone is large (0.1 to 1%). The V gene is TRBV4-1, the J gene TRBJ1-1, with D uncertain. CDR1 and CDR2 from the germline V gene are MGHRA and YSYEKL. Trimming removed 3 bases at V and 10 bases at J, with 18 bases between. The CDR3 spans 14 residues. The CDR3 nucleotides are TGCGCCAGCAGCCACCGCGCCGAAGGGCAGAGAGCTTTCTTT. It encodes CASSHRAEGQRAFF.

V gene TRBV11-2 combines with J gene TRBJ1-6; 8 bases fit TRBD1. Per germline, CDR1 SGHAT and CDR2 FQNNGV. V was pared by 5 bases and J by 9 bases, with 6 bases of the junction left unmatched. CDR3 length: 14 amino acids. The CDR3 region is CASSPATGASPLHF. CDR3 DNA: TGTGCCAGCAGCCCTGCGACAGGGGCTTCACCCCTCCACTTT.

The rearrangement uses TRBV5-4 and TRBJ2-7, with a weak D call TRBD2 (6 bases). The germline gives CDR1 SGHNT, CDR2 YYREEE (reference sequence). This CDR3 has 15 residues. V was cut by 0 bases and J by 0 bases, with 10 bases left in between. The chain's CDR3 is CASSLDRGDSYEQYF. The CDR3 region has the DNA TGTGCCAGCAGCTTGGACCGCGGGGACTCCTACGAGCAGTACTTC.

The chain employs TRBV13 and TRBJ1-1; 8 bases fit TRBD1. CDR1 is PRHDT, CDR2 FYEKMQ, per germline (reference sequence). The trim removed 4 bases at V and 11 bases at J, leaving 15 bases unmatched. The CDR3 contains 15 residues. The CDR3 is CASSSRGTGDLDAFF. The CDR3 nucleotides are TGTGCCAGCAGCTCAAGGGGGACAGGCGATCTTGACGCTTTCTTT. Looking up the rest from reference TRBV13 and TRBJ1-1 gives the full variable domain: AAGVIQSPRHLIKEKRETATLKCYPIPRHDTVYWYQQGPGQDPQFLISFYEKMQSDKGSIPDRFSAQQFSDYHSELNMSSLELGDSALYFCASSSRGTGDLDAFFGQGTRLTVV.

This chain uses TRBV13 with TRBJ2-3; D tentatively reads TRBD1 or TRBD2 (8 bases each). This CDR3 contains 17 residues. V lost 5 bases and J 0 bases, leaving 18 bases between the germline ends. Looked up from germline, CDR1 is PRHDT and CDR2 is FYEKMQ (reference sequence). The CDR3 reads CASSPGGTGSSTDTQYF. The DNA of the CDR3 is TGTGCCAGCAGCCCGGGGGGGACAGGATCTAGCACAGATACGCAGTATTTT.

The genes are TRBV6-1 and TRBJ1-2; D might be TRBD1 (5 bases). From germline, CDR1 is MNHNS and CDR2 SASEGT. The CDR3 loop spans 14 amino acids. V was cut by 3 bases and J by 4 bases, with 12 bases left in between. CDR3 region: CASSDMQGLYGYTF. In DNA, the CDR3 is TGTGCCAGCAGTGATATGCAGGGCCTCTATGGCTACACCTTC.

The V gene is TRBV4-1, the J gene TRBJ2-7; the D is unclear. CDR3 size: 12 residues. Deletions cut 1 base from V and 2 bases from J, with 3 bases between. From germline, CDR1 is MGHRA and CDR2 YSYEKL. CDR3 DNA: TGCGCCAGCAGCCAAGGGACCTACGAGCAGTACTTC. It specifies CASSQGTYEQYF.

The chain combines TRBV18 with TRBJ1-5; D possibly corresponds to TRBD1 (5 bases). Trimming left V 8 bases short and J 7 bases short, with 15 bases between. The CDR3 extends over 13 amino acids. Germline V CDR1 and CDR2: KGHSH, LQKENI. As DNA, the CDR3 is TGTGCCAGCACCAACCAGGGTGACCAGCCCCAGCATTTT. It is translated as CASTNQGDQPQHF.

The V and J genes are TRBV29-1 and TRBJ2-2; 8 bases align to TRBD2. With V trimmed by 5 bases and J by 6 bases, 5 bases remained unmatched. The V gene's germline CDR1 is SQVTM and CDR2 ANQGSEA. The CDR3 is 13 residues long. CDR3 region: CSVKGLEAGELFF. The CDR3 region has the DNA TGCAGCGTTAAGGGACTAGAGGCCGGGGAGCTGTTTTTT.

V and J are TRBV30 and TRBJ2-3, with TRBD2 matching 8 bases. The V and J ends lost 1 base and 1 base, in that order; junction bases with no gene match: 4. Germline values: CDR1 GTSNPN, CDR2 SVGIG (reference sequence). The CDR3 spans 15 residues. For the CDR3, the DNA is TGTGCCTGGAGTGGACTAGCGATAGGCACAGATACGCAGTATTTT. This encodes CAWSGLAIGTDTQYF. The whole variable domain, filled in from reference TRBV30 and TRBJ2-3, reads SQTIHQWPATLVQPVGSPLSLECTVEGTSNPNLYWYRQAAGRGLQLLFYSVGIGQISSEVPQNLSASRPQDRQFILSSKKLLLSDSGFYLCAWSGLAIGTDTQYFGPGTRLTVL.

The genes are TRBV4-3 and TRBJ2-7, with 8 bases matching TRBD2. Germline V lookup: CDR1 LGHNA, CDR2 YSLEER. Trimming removed 0 bases from V and 0 bases from J; junction bases left unmatched: 10. The CDR3 runs to 18 residues. For the CDR3, the DNA is TGCGCCAGCAGCCAAGAGATATTAGCGGGGTATAGCTCCTACGAGCAGTACTTC. This gives the protein CASSQEILAGYSSYEQYF.

V and J are TRBV6-6 and TRBJ1-1; D is perhaps TRBD1 (6 bases). The CDR3 sequence is 12 residues long. The V end lost 0 bases, the J end lost 10 bases, and 9 bases lay between the germline ends. Looked up from germline, CDR1 is MNHNY and CDR2 is SVGAGI (reference sequence). The DNA of the CDR3 is TGTGCCAGCAGTTACTCGCGGGGGCGAGCTTTCTTT. This translates into CASSYSRGRAFF.

The V and J genes are TRBV10-3 and TRBJ2-1; perhaps TRBD1 as D (6 bases). The V gene's germline CDR1 is ENHRY and CDR2 SYGVKD. Trimming removed 6 bases from V and 8 bases from J, with 8 bases in between. This CDR3 has 11 residues. In nucleotides, the CDR3 is TGTGCCATCAGCGAGGGGGATGAGCAGTTCTTC. Amino acid sequence: CAISEGDEQFF.

The chain carries TRBV5-1 and TRBJ2-1; D is undetermined. The CDR3 extends over 14 amino acids. CDR1 and CDR2 (germline): SGHRS, YFSETQ. Trimming took 0 bases from V and 2 from J, leaving 6 bases between them. CDR3 loop: CASSLDSTYNEQFF. The CDR3 DNA reads as TGCGCCAGCAGCTTGGACTCAACCTACAATGAGCAGTTCTTC.